Listed here is a single T cell receptor beta chain. Its antigen is currently unknown. These data originate in a study of OX40 agonist ivuxolimab in advanced cancers. Study-wide context: Dose-escalation cases comprised hepatocellular carcinoma, melanoma, renal cell or head and neck cancer. It was permissible to have had prior anti-PD-1, anti-PD-L1 or anti-CTLA-4 therapy, and around 40% had some. Overall study results and limits: In the 0.1 to 3.0 mg/kg range, CD4+ and CD8+ blood T cells had expanded clonally by week 6.

Here immunoSEQ multiplex PCR was the method, and the copy in TCRdb shows in-frame clones only, minus some. The sample shows tens of thousands of clones, roughly 84% of them seen only once. The sequenced sample was CD4+ or CD8+ T cells sorted from blood, obtained in a trial of the OX40 agonist ivuxolimab. The sequence was collected from an adult with an advanced solid tumor such as melanoma, head and neck, liver or kidney cancer.

CDR3 protein: CASRPETSGVSYEQYF. CDR3 nucleotide sequence: TGTGCCAGCAGACCCGAGACTAGCGGGGTTTCCTACGAGCAGTACTTC. The chain recombines TRBV4-2 with TRBJ2-7, with TRBD2 matching 11 bases. J gave up 1 base and V 6 bases, and 8 bases lay outside the gene matches. CDR3 length equals 16 residues. The germline gives CDR1 LGHNA, CDR2 YNFKEQ.